These 20 T cell receptor beta chains came from one sample sequenced in a study of T cell clonality in common variable immunodeficiency (dated by TCRdb to the mid-2010s). The library came from the immunoSEQ multiplex PCR assay. The table was pulled from immuneACCESS by TCRdb, which kept in-frame rearrangements only. Such tables lose some clones; where checked, under half of the loss comes from unresolved V genes, and the rest has no known cause. For this sample, 40,000 to 65,000 clones appear and none is a singleton. Of the sample, 3% to 4% is held by the ten largest clones. The sequencing input was peripheral blood mononuclear cells. These receptors were collected from a person aged 18-69 years in good health.

The table lists this clone with many counts. With the read ending 3 residues before the CDR3 end, the germline J gene is used to fill in that end. The genes are TRBV2 and TRBJ2-2; 8 bases map to TRBD1. The CDR3 runs to 18 residues. After removal of 0 bases from V and 0 bases from J, the junction contained 6 bases not matched to a gene. Looked up from germline, CDR1 is SNHLY and CDR2 is FYNNEI. The covered CDR3 bases are TGTGCCAGCAGTGAAGCGGCCAGGACAGGGACGAACACCGGGGAG. This codes for CASSEAARTGTNTGE. In full, the CDR3 is CASSEAARTGTNTGELFF. The whole variable domain, filled in from reference TRBV2 and TRBJ2-2, reads EPEVTQTPSHQVTQMGQEVILRCVPISNHLYFYWYRQILGQKVEFLVSFYNNEISEKSEIFDDQFSVERPDGSNFTLKIRSTKLEDSAMYFCASSEAARTGTNTGELFFGEGSRLTVL.

This clone showed up just a few times. Coverage ceases 3 residues before the CDR3 finishes, and the germline J gene fills in the end. This chain joins TRBV7-6 and TRBJ1-2; D gene ambiguous. The CDR3 sequence is 15 residues long. Germline assignment: CDR1 SGHVS and CDR2 FNYEAQ. The CDR3 loop is CASSLESSGRNDYTF. The sequenced CDR3 bases are TGTGCCAGCAGCTTAGAGTCTAGCGGGAGAAATGAC.

In this sample, this clone turned up many times. Coverage ceases 3 residues before the CDR3 finishes, and the germline J gene fills in the end. This chain links TRBV20-1 with TRBJ2-5; 11 bases match TRBD2. Unmatched junction bases numbered 6, after V lost 1 base and J lost 5 bases. Germline V gene lookup returns CDR1 DFQATT and CDR2 SNEGSKA (reference sequence). The CDR3 has 15 residues. The CDR3 spells CSARATSGIGETQYF. CDR3 DNA, as far as it was read: TGCAGTGCTAGAGCGACTAGCGGGATCGGGGAGACC.

This clone occurred many times. The read falls 3 residues short of the CDR3 end, and the missing part is taken from the germline J gene. V usage is TRBV19 and J usage is TRBJ2-7; 8 bases are shared with TRBD1. Trimming at V came to 3 bases and at J to 4 bases, leaving 5 bases not matched to a gene. The CDR3 length is 14 residues. From germline, CDR1 is LNHDA and CDR2 SQIVND (reference sequence). The CDR3 region is CASSINRGNYEQYF. Partial CDR3 DNA: TGTGCCAGTAGTATCAACAGGGGGAATTACGAG. Looking up the rest from reference TRBV19 and TRBJ2-7 gives the full variable domain: DGGITQSPKYLFRKEGQNVTLSCEQNLNHDAMYWYRQDPGQGLRLIYYSQIVNDFQKGDIAEGYSVSREKKESFPLTVTSAQKNPTAFYLCASSINRGNYEQYFGPGTRLTVT.

In the case of this clone: The CDR3 end is not reached by the read, which stops 3 residues before it; the germline J gene fills it in. The rearrangement links TRBV19 to TRBJ1-5, with D possibly matching TRBD1 (6 bases). Trimming left V 7 bases short and J 7 bases short, with 17 bases between. Germline values: CDR1 LNHDA, CDR2 SQIVND (reference sequence). This CDR3 is 14 amino acids long. The DNA read from the CDR3 is TGTGCCAGTACCAATAGGGGGTCCAAACAGCCC. Its protein is CASTNRGSKQP. The whole CDR3 is CASTNRGSKQPQHF.

This clone was counted only a few times. The read ends 3 residues shy of where the CDR3 ends; the end is completed using the germline J gene. The chain recombines TRBV7-3 with TRBJ2-3; a weak D match, TRBD2 (7 bases). Germline V gene sequence: CDR1 SGHTA, CDR2 FQGTGA. The CDR3 has 14 amino acids. CDR3 DNA, as far as it was read: TGTGCCAGCAGCTTTTCGGGGGGCGATCAGCCG. Protein: CASSFSGGDQP. The CDR3 in its entirety is CASSFSGGDQPQYF.

This clone appeared a few times. The CDR3 is cut off 3 residues early in the read; its end comes from the germline J gene. The V and J genes are TRBV5-1 and TRBJ1-1, with a tentative D call TRBD1 (5 bases). Germline CDR1 reads SGHRS; CDR2 reads YFSETQ. The V end was cut by 1 base, the J end by 0 bases, with 10 bases between. CDR3 length: 15 residues. The CDR3 sequence is CASSLLDRMNTEAFF. The sequenced CDR3 bases are TGCGCCAGCAGCTTGTTAGACAGAATGAACACTGAA.

This clone came up many times. The CDR3 goes on 3 residues after the read ends, and that part is filled in from the germline J gene. This chain connects TRBV7-2 to TRBJ2-5; TRBD1 or TRBD2 may be the D gene (5 bases each). The CDR3 extends over 14 amino acids. Germline lookup yields CDR1 SGHTA and CDR2 FQGNSA. Trimming stripped 1 base from V and 5 bases from J, with 11 bases between. CDR3 residues: CASSLDEGWETQYF. The CDR3 DNA, read in part, is TGTGCCAGCAGCTTAGATGAGGGGTGGGAGACC.

This clone came up many times. Read sequence stops 3 residues before the CDR3 end, and the germline J gene provides the missing end. The chain couples TRBV7-9 to TRBJ2-1, with D perhaps matching TRBD2 (6 bases). The CDR3 consists of 14 residues. V lost 7 bases and J lost 0, with 10 bases in between. From germline, CDR1 is SEHNR and CDR2 FQNEAQ (reference sequence). The sequenced CDR3 bases are TGTGCCAGCACTCTAGCGAGCTCCTACAATGAG. Its protein is CASTLASSYNE. The CDR3 in its entirety is CASTLASSYNEQFF.

At least ten counts were recorded for this clone. CDR3 DNA, as far as it was read: TGCGCCAGCAGCCAAGTGACAGCGGGAGTGCCCCACGAG. Amino acids: CASSQVTAGVPHE. The whole CDR3 sequence reads CASSQVTAGVPHEQYF. This chain connects TRBV4-1 to TRBJ2-7, with 8 bases fitting TRBD2. From the germline J gene comes the end of the CDR3, since the read stops 3 residues before it. Germline V CDR1 and CDR2: MGHRA, YSYEKL. This CDR3 comprises 16 residues. V was clipped by 1 base and J by 5 bases; unmatched bases: 10.

This clone showed up many times. The read halts 3 residues ahead of the CDR3 end, with the missing end drawn from the germline J gene. The rearrangement joins TRBV7-9 to TRBJ1-2; D remains ambiguous. The germline gives CDR1 SEHNR, CDR2 FQNEAQ (reference sequence). The CDR3 totals 12 residues. The germline V and J ends were trimmed by 3 bases and 5 bases, with 7 bases remaining between them. The covered CDR3 bases are TGTGCCAGCAGCTTCGGGGAGTATGGC. Encoded protein: CASSFGEYG. The complete CDR3 reads CASSFGEYGYTF.

This clone was recorded at least ten times. The read ends 3 residues early relative to the CDR3; the germline J gene fills the gap. This sequence joins TRBV10-1 and TRBJ2-7, with 8 bases fitting TRBD1. Germline lookup yields CDR1 WNHNN and CDR2 SYGVQD (reference sequence). The CDR3 runs to 15 residues. The J segment lost 2 bases and the V segment lost 3 bases, leaving 6 bases of the junction unmatched. The CDR3 spells CASSEQQGGPYEQYF. Incomplete CDR3 DNA: TGCGCCAGCAGTGAACAACAGGGGGGCCCCTACGAG.

This clone showed up many times. The missing CDR3 end, 3 residues past where the read stops, is filled in from the germline J gene. The rearrangement links TRBV14 to TRBJ2-7; 7 nucleotides line up with TRBD2. V shed 0 bases, J shed 6 bases, and the junction held 11 bases outside the gene matches. The CDR3 spans 16 residues. Per the germline V gene, CDR1 is SGHDN and CDR2 is FVKESK. The covered CDR3 bases are TGTGCCAGCAGCCAAGAGGGAGGGGTGCAGTTCTCCGAG. Protein sequence: CASSQEGGVQFSE. The full CDR3 reads CASSQEGGVQFSEQYF.

This clone has ten or more counts. Sequencing ends 3 residues short of the CDR3 end; the germline J gene provides the rest. The chain employs TRBV20-1 and TRBJ1-1, with unresolved D. CDR1 and CDR2 from the germline V gene are DFQATT and SNEGSKA (reference sequence). V shed 2 bases and J shed 3 bases, with 7 bases lying between them. The CDR3 sequence is 12 residues long. The CDR3: CSARPQDTEAFF. The part of the CDR3 DNA that was read is TGCAGTGCTAGACCCCAGGACACTGAA.

This clone was recorded many times. The observed sequence ends 3 residues before the CDR3 terminus, with the missing tail filled in from the germline J gene. The rearrangement uses TRBV6-2 or TRBV6-3 and TRBJ1-6, with D hard to call. The CDR3 extends over 12 amino acids. Trimming took off 6 bases at V and 7 bases at J, with 7 bases between the two ends. Germline V lookup: CDR1 MNHEY, CDR2 SVGEGT. CDR3 bases read: TGTGCCAGCAGAACAGCAAATTCACCC. It encodes CASRTANSP. The complete CDR3 protein is CASRTANSPLHF.

A remark on this clone: From the germline J gene comes the end of the CDR3, since the read stops 3 residues before it. The chain employs TRBV5-1 and TRBJ1-2; the match to TRBD1 covers 7 bases. J lost 1 base, V lost 1 base, and 22 bases had no gene match. CDR1 and CDR2 from the germline V gene are SGHRS and YFSETQ. The CDR3 contains 21 residues. Here the CDR3 reads CASSLWGTAPPLVAINYGYTF. The DNA read from the CDR3 is TGCGCCAGCAGCTTGTGGGGGACAGCCCCGCCGCTGGTGGCAATTAACTATGGC.

The covered CDR3 bases are TGTGCCAGCAGTGACACGTTCGAGGGAGAGACC. It translates to CASSDTFEGET. The whole CDR3 reads CASSDTFEGETQYF. The rearrangement uses TRBV6-1 and TRBJ2-5, with a possible D match to TRBD2 (5 bases). The read terminates 3 residues ahead of where the CDR3 ends, so the germline J gene completes it. The CDR3 totals 14 residues. V dropped 3 bases and J dropped 4 bases, with 12 bases sitting between them. Germline CDR1 reads MNHNS; CDR2 reads SASEGT.

This clone was picked up many times. The read ends 3 residues before the CDR3 terminus; that terminus is restored from the germline J gene. This chain uses TRBV6-2 or TRBV6-3 with TRBJ2-7; 9 nucleotides align to TRBD1. Germline V gives CDR1 MNHEY, CDR2 SVGEGT. The junction had 4 bases not matched to a gene; V was cut back by 4 bases and J by 3 bases. This CDR3 has 14 residues. The DNA read from the CDR3 is TGTGCCAGCAGTTCCGGGACAGGGAGCTACGAG. Its translation is CASSSGTGSYE. The CDR3 reads in full as CASSSGTGSYEQYF.

This clone was counted at least ten times. Coverage ceases 3 residues before the CDR3 finishes, and the germline J gene fills in the end. This chain uses TRBV5-1 with TRBJ2-5; 11 positions match TRBD2. Looked up from germline, CDR1 is SGHRS and CDR2 is YFSETQ. V lost 5 bases, J lost 5 bases, and 17 bases stayed unmatched. This CDR3 comprises 18 residues. The covered CDR3 bases are TGCGCCAGCAGGCGGGGTAGCGGGAGGGCCGGCTCAGAGGAGACC. Translating it yields CASRRGSGRAGSEET. The whole CDR3 is CASRRGSGRAGSEETQYF.

This clone was recorded many times. Read data end 3 residues before the CDR3 end; the end is taken from the germline J gene. V usage is TRBV6-2 or TRBV6-3 and J usage is TRBJ2-1; 9 nucleotides match TRBD2. Unmatched junction bases numbered 6, after V lost 6 bases and J lost 3 bases. This CDR3 has 15 amino acids. Germline V lookup: CDR1 MNHEY, CDR2 SVGEGT. The DNA read from the CDR3 is TGTGCCAGCAGATACCTAGCGGGGCACTACAATGAG. It codes for CASRYLAGHYNE. The full CDR3 protein reads CASRYLAGHYNEQFF.